The 17 T cell receptor beta chains given below trace back to one sample, sequenced in a study of cytomegalovirus exposure and HLA in healthy donors. PCR was performed using 60 Vbeta and 13 Jbeta primers. The protocol was immunoSEQ multiplex PCR, while the TCRdb copy is restricted to in-frame clones and leaves out a portion. The sample holds about 140,000 clones, over 80% seen once. The sample taken for sequencing was PBMCs. The receptors shown here come from a female donor in good health and CMV-seronegative.

The gene calls are TRBV7-9 and TRBJ2-5, with D uncertain. Germline lookup yields CDR1 SEHNR and CDR2 FQNEAQ (reference sequence). This CDR3 is 12 amino acids long. Trimming cost V 5 bases and J 12 bases, with 16 bases left between them. The CDR3 sequence: CASSLDPRHKYF. CDR3 DNA: TGTGCCAGCAGCCTTGACCCGAGGCACAAGTACTTC. Full variable domain (outside the CDR3, taken from reference TRBV7-9 and TRBJ2-5): DTGVSQNPRHKITKRGQNVTFRCDPISEHNRLYWYRQTLGQGPEFLTYFQNEAQLEKSRLLSDRFSAERPKGSFSTLEIQRTEQGDSAMYLCASSLDPRHKYFGPGTRLLVL.

This clone was seen a handful of times. The V call is TRBV5-6, the J call TRBJ2-2, with D possibly being TRBD1 (6 bases). The CDR3 is made up of 17 amino acids. Trimming took off 2 bases at V and 2 bases at J, with 16 bases between the two ends. The V gene's germline CDR1 is SGHDT and CDR2 YYEEEE. This CDR3 is CASSFGQGSSNTGELFF. The CDR3, as DNA: TGTGCCAGCAGCTTCGGGCAGGGGTCTTCCAACACCGGGGAGCTGTTTTTT.

The gene calls are TRBV6-5 and TRBJ2-3; D is undetermined. The germline V gene encodes CDR1 MNHEY and CDR2 SVGAGI. This CDR3 has 13 residues. The V end was cut by 4 bases, the J end by 0 bases, with 5 bases between. Here the CDR3 DNA reads TGTGCCAGCAGTTCCCTAAGCACAGATACGCAGTATTTT. Residues: CASSSLSTDTQYF.

The CDR3 coding sequence is TGTGCCATTTCGGACAGGGGGCCGTATAGCAATCAGCCCCAGCATTTT. Its translation is CAISDRGPYSNQPQHF. The V and J genes are TRBV19 and TRBJ1-5, with TRBD1 identical over 11 bases. The CDR3 is 16 residues long. J was trimmed by 0 bases and V by 10 bases; bases with no gene match: 8. Germline V lookup: CDR1 LNHDA, CDR2 SQIVND (reference sequence).

The chain carries TRBV7-9 and TRBJ1-1, with D perhaps TRBD1 (6 bases). Germline V CDR1 and CDR2: SEHNR, FQNEAQ (reference sequence). The CDR3 has 16 residues. The ends were cut back, 5 bases at V and 1 base at J, with 17 bases in the middle. The CDR3, as DNA: TGTGCCAGCAGCGTTACGTTAGGGGGTGGGAACACTGAAGCTTTCTTT. It translates to CASSVTLGGGNTEAFF.

The chain carries TRBV4-1 and TRBJ2-1; 9 positions agree with TRBD1. Germline lookup yields CDR1 MGHRA and CDR2 YSYEKL. The CDR3 spans 17 residues. V lost 0 bases to trimming and J lost 6 bases; unmatched junction nucleotides: 9. The CDR3 region is CASSQESGTGLGNEQFF. The CDR3 DNA follows: TGCGCCAGCAGCCAAGAATCCGGGACAGGGCTGGGCAATGAGCAGTTCTTC.

The chain uses TRBV6-5 and TRBJ2-7, with a tentative D call TRBD1 (6 bases). Trimming cost V 2 bases and J 6 bases, with 11 bases left between them. Germline CDR1 reads MNHEY; CDR2 reads SVGAGI. The CDR3 is 13 residues long. In DNA, the CDR3 is TGTGCCAGCAGTTACGCGGACAGTGGCGAGCAGTACTTC. Translating gives CASSYADSGEQYF.

V and J are TRBV7-2 and TRBJ2-7; 8 bases map to TRBD1. V was clipped by 2 bases and J by 0 bases; unmatched bases: 3. CDR1 and CDR2 from the germline V gene are SGHTA and FQGNSA. The CDR3 spans 15 residues. The CDR3 region is CASSLTDRASYEQYF. CDR3 in DNA: TGTGCCAGCAGCTTAACGGACAGGGCCTCCTACGAGCAGTACTTC. Full variable domain (outside the CDR3, taken from reference TRBV7-2 and TRBJ2-7): GAGVSQSPSNKVTEKGKDVELRCDPISGHTALYWYRQSLGQGLEFLIYFQGNSAPDKSGLPSDRFSAERTGGSVSTLTIQRTQQEDSAVYLCASSLTDRASYEQYFGPGTRLTVT.

As concerns this clone: The CDR3 carries no conserved terminal phenylalanine or tryptophan, so it likely arises from a read error. The chain is built from TRBV29-1 and TRBJ1-1; TRBD1 matches 9 bases. Germline CDR1 and CDR2: SQVTM and ANQGSEA. The CDR3 covers 14 residues. J was trimmed by 1 base and V by 7 bases; bases with no gene match: 7. CDR3 DNA sequence: TGCAGCGGATCGACAGGGGGAGGGAACACTGAAGCTTTCCTT. It encodes CSGSTGGGNTEAFL.

This chain connects TRBV28 to TRBJ2-7, with 8 nucleotides matching TRBD1. The CDR3 sequence is 14 residues long. V lost 4 bases and J lost 2; bases outside the gene matches: 4. The germline CDR1 and CDR2 sequences are MDHEN and SYDVKM. In DNA form, the CDR3 reads TGTGCCAGCAGTTCGAGGACAGGGACCTACGAGCAGTACTTC. Protein sequence: CASSSRTGTYEQYF. The whole variable domain, filled in from reference TRBV28 and TRBJ2-7, reads DVKVTQSSRYLVKRTGEKVFLECVQDMDHENMFWYRQDPGLGLRLIYFSYDVKMKEKGDIPEGYSVSREKKERFSLILESASTNQTSMYLCASSSRTGTYEQYFGPGTRLTVT.

This clone has a single count. V is TRBV19 and J is TRBJ1-2; weak D call: TRBD1 (5 bases). CDR1 LNHDA and CDR2 SQIVND come from the germline V gene (reference sequence). This CDR3 has 14 residues. The V gene lost 6 bases and the J gene lost 2 bases, with 13 bases spanning the gap. The CDR3 sequence is CASSQGGGNYGYTF. In DNA, the CDR3 is TGTGCCAGTAGCCAGGGCGGAGGGAACTATGGCTACACCTTC.

In regard to this clone: Distinct nucleotide sequences in the sample also encode this CDR3. This sequence joins TRBV15 and TRBJ1-1, with D perhaps TRBD1 (6 bases). The germline V gene has CDR1 LNHNV and CDR2 YYDKDF (reference sequence). CDR3 size: 15 residues. Trimming pared 2 bases from V and 0 bases from J, leaving 10 bases between. The CDR3 DNA reads TGTGCCACCAGCAGAAGTCAGGGGATGAACACTGAAGCTTTCTTT. Protein sequence: CATSRSQGMNTEAFF.

The chain combines TRBV6-1 with TRBJ1-5; 8 bases fit TRBD1. The J segment lost 0 bases and the V segment lost 6 bases, leaving 4 bases of the junction unmatched. Per germline, CDR1 MNHNS and CDR2 SASEGT. CDR3 length equals 15 residues. The CDR3 sequence: CASSEGQVSNQPQHF. CDR3 sequence (DNA): TGTGCCAGCAGCGAGGGACAGGTTAGCAATCAGCCCCAGCATTTT.

This clone is a singleton in its sample. The chain is built from TRBV30 and TRBJ1-5; 10 positions agree with TRBD1. Trimming cost V 2 bases and J 7 bases; bases outside gene matches: 2. The CDR3 totals 13 residues. CDR1 and CDR2 (germline): GTSNPN, SVGIG (reference sequence). The CDR3 is CAWSLTGGQPQHF. DNA of the CDR3: TGTGCCTGGAGTTTGACAGGGGGCCAGCCCCAGCATTTT. Supplemented by reference TRBV30 and TRBJ1-5, the full variable domain reads SQTIHQWPATLVQPVGSPLSLECTVEGTSNPNLYWYRQAAGRGLQLLFYSVGIGQISSEVPQNLSASRPQDRQFILSSKKLLLSDSGFYLCAWSLTGGQPQHFGDGTRLSIL.

The rearrangement links TRBV18 to TRBJ1-5; D is perhaps TRBD1 (6 bases). The CDR3 has 15 amino acids. V lost 6 bases and J 3 bases, leaving 15 bases between the germline ends. The germline V gene has CDR1 KGHSH and CDR2 LQKENI. CDR3 coding DNA: TGTGCCAGCTCCCCGGACAGTTTTATCAATCAGCCCCAGCATTTT. Amino acids: CASSPDSFINQPQHF.

The chain recombines TRBV7-9 with TRBJ1-4; tentative D call: TRBD1 (5 bases). Trimming removed 5 bases at V and 8 bases at J, with 15 bases between. Germline lookup yields CDR1 SEHNR and CDR2 FQNEAQ (reference sequence). The CDR3 has 14 residues. The CDR3 region has the DNA TGTGCCAGCAGCGCGGGACCTGGGTTGGAAAAACTGTTTTTT. It yields the protein CASSAGPGLEKLFF. The full variable domain, in which reference TRBV7-9 and TRBJ1-4 provide the parts outside the CDR3, is DTGVSQNPRHKITKRGQNVTFRCDPISEHNRLYWYRQTLGQGPEFLTYFQNEAQLEKSRLLSDRFSAERPKGSFSTLEIQRTEQGDSAMYLCASSAGPGLEKLFFGSGTQLSVL.

The chain couples TRBV28 to TRBJ1-4; TRBD1 aligns across 9 bases. The CDR3 is 14 amino acids. V shed 6 bases, J shed 8 bases, and the junction held 7 bases outside the gene matches. In germline, CDR1 is MDHEN, CDR2 SYDVKM. The CDR3 loop reads CASSSRQGEEKLFF. The CDR3 nucleotides are TGTGCCAGCAGCTCTAGACAGGGGGAAGAAAAACTGTTTTTT. Variable domain in full (rest from reference TRBV28 and TRBJ1-4): DVKVTQSSRYLVKRTGEKVFLECVQDMDHENMFWYRQDPGLGLRLIYFSYDVKMKEKGDIPEGYSVSREKKERFSLILESASTNQTSMYLCASSSRQGEEKLFFGSGTQLSVL.